This T cell receptor (beta chain) was profiled in a study of T cell responses to AZD1222 COVID-19 vaccine. On the study more broadly: Samples with a second dose at about 4 or about 12 weeks were pooled together. Whole-study results and caveats: Spike-specific TCR breadth and depth were elevated following two AZD1222 doses. Dominant at 160-218 and 743-854, vaccine-associated CD4 TCRs also spanned spike.

Here immunoSEQ multiplex PCR was the method, and the copy in TCRdb shows in-frame clones only, minus some. Of about 85,000 clones in the sample, about 90% were seen once. Turning to this clone: The target antigen is unknown.

In germline, CDR1 is KGHSH, CDR2 LQKENI. J gave up 2 bases and V 4 bases, and 5 bases lay outside the gene matches. The CDR3 sequence is 14 residues long. This chain links TRBV18 with TRBJ2-7; 7 nucleotides match TRBD1. The material was peripheral blood, obtained on day 0 of AZD1222 vaccination. The origin of this receptor is an adult in good health. This CDR3 reads CASSLKTGPYEQYF. The CDR3, as DNA: TGTGCCAGCTCACTAAAGACAGGGCCCTACGAGCAGTACTTC.